A selection of T cell receptor beta chains follows, all from one sample in a study of blood T cell repertoires in COVID-19. The repertoire was sequenced with immunoSEQ multiplex PCR; TCRdb's copy has only in-frame clones and lacks some. The sample has around 150,000 clones, about 80% seen once. Sequencing was done on a sample of peripheral blood. These receptor sequences come from a man between 60 and 70 years old with acute or convalescent COVID-19. CDR3s include the opening cysteine and the closing phenylalanine or tryptophan. A D gene is named only where the DNA matches it firmly. Some rows have no size entry. The others give once, few or many, or a class for an expanded clone.

v_gene: TRBV11-2
d_gene: NA
abundance: NA
j_gene: TRBJ1-5
CDR3aa: CASSLEGGVQPQHF
CDR3nt: TGTGCCAGCAGCTTAGAAGGGGGGGTGCAGCCCCAGCATTTT

v_gene: TRBV24-1
d_gene: TRBD1
abundance: few
j_gene: TRBJ2-7
CDR3aa: CATSSPRDRGGDEQYF
CDR3nt: TGTGCCACCAGTAGCCCTAGGGACAGGGGTGGAGACGAGCAGTACTTC

v_gene: TRBV5-4
d_gene: TRBD1
abundance: NA
j_gene: TRBJ2-7
CDR3aa: CASSVGQGSSYEQYF
CDR3nt: TGTGCCAGCAGTGTCGGACAGGGCAGCTCCTACGAGCAGTACTTC

v_gene: TRBV5-1
d_gene: NA
abundance: NA
j_gene: TRBJ1-1
CDR3aa: CASRTTGTEAFF
CDR3nt: TGCGCCAGCAGGACAACAGGGACTGAAGCTTTCTTT

v_gene: TRBV4-1
d_gene: TRBD1
abundance: few
j_gene: TRBJ1-1
CDR3aa: CASSQPYRGSNTEAFF
CDR3nt: TGCGCCAGCAGCCAACCCTACAGGGGCTCGAACACTGAAGCTTTCTTT

v_gene: TRBV4-1
d_gene: NA
abundance: NA
j_gene: TRBJ1-1
CDR3aa: CASSQEGAGDGNTEAFF
CDR3nt: TGCGCCAGCAGCCAAGAGGGGGCAGGGGACGGGAACACTGAAGCTTTCTTT

v_gene: TRBV29-1
d_gene: NA
abundance: NA
j_gene: TRBJ2-7
CDR3aa: CSVDTGSLDEQYF
CDR3nt: TGCAGCGTTGATACAGGCAGTCTCGACGAGCAGTACTTC

v_gene: TRBV5-4
d_gene: TRBD1
abundance: many
j_gene: TRBJ1-6
CDR3aa: CASSPGQGGSPLHF
CDR3nt: TGTGCCAGCAGCCCGGGACAGGGGGGGTCACCCCTCCACTTT

v_gene: TRBV13
d_gene: NA
abundance: NA
j_gene: TRBJ2-5
CDR3aa: CASSLRQDQETQYF
CDR3nt: TGTGCCAGCAGCTTAAGGCAGGACCAAGAGACCCAGTACTTC

v_gene: TRBV27
d_gene: NA
abundance: few
j_gene: TRBJ1-2
CDR3aa: CASSLFGSGGYTF
CDR3nt: TGTGCCAGCAGTTTATTTGGTTCTGGCGGCTACACCTTC

v_gene: TRBV30
d_gene: NA
abundance: NA
j_gene: TRBJ2-5
CDR3aa: CAWSVSSETQYF
CDR3nt: TGTGCCTGGAGTGTTTCCAGTGAGACCCAGTACTTC

v_gene: TRBV23-1
d_gene: NA
abundance: NA
j_gene: TRBJ2-7
CDR3aa: CASSHCGSYEQYF
CDR3nt: TGCGCCAGCAGTCACTGCGGTTCCTACGAGCAGTACTTC

v_gene: TRBV14
d_gene: NA
abundance: NA
j_gene: TRBJ2-4
CDR3aa: CASSQDHGRGKNIQYF
CDR3nt: TGTGCCAGCAGCCAAGATCACGGTCGCGGCAAAAACATTCAGTACTTC

v_gene: TRBV6-5
d_gene: NA
abundance: NA
j_gene: TRBJ1-6
CDR3aa: CASSEGGAASPLHF
CDR3nt: TGTGCCAGCAGCGAGGGGGGGGCTGCCTCACCCCTCCACTTT

v_gene: TRBV5-1
d_gene: TRBD1
abundance: NA
j_gene: TRBJ2-7
CDR3aa: CASGGTGVEGEQYF
CDR3nt: TGCGCCAGCGGCGGGACAGGGGTTGAGGGCGAGCAGTACTTC

v_gene: TRBV7-2
d_gene: TRBD2
abundance: NA
j_gene: TRBJ2-2
CDR3aa: CASSSGGLAGVTGELFF
CDR3nt: TGTGCCAGCAGCTCTGGGGGACTAGCGGGGGTCACCGGGGAGCTGTTTTTT

v_gene: TRBV11-1
d_gene: NA
abundance: few
j_gene: TRBJ2-2
CDR3aa: CASTVNTGELFF
CDR3nt: TGTGCCAGCACTGTGAACACCGGGGAGCTGTTTTTT

v_gene: TRBV28
d_gene: NA
abundance: NA
j_gene: TRBJ1-2
CDR3aa: CASSYLYGYTF
CDR3nt: TGTGCCAGCAGTTATTTATATGGCTACACCTTC

v_gene: TRBV5-1
d_gene: TRBD1
abundance: NA
j_gene: TRBJ2-1
CDR3aa: CASSLQGANDNEQFF
CDR3nt: TGCGCCAGCAGCCTACAGGGGGCGAACGACAATGAGCAGTTCTTC

v_gene: TRBV11-2
d_gene: TRBD2
abundance: NA
j_gene: TRBJ2-5
CDR3aa: CASSLGLAGGQETQYF
CDR3nt: TGTGCCAGCAGCTTGGGACTAGCGGGGGGTCAAGAGACCCAGTACTTC

v_gene: TRBV5-6
d_gene: TRBD1
abundance: NA
j_gene: TRBJ1-2
CDR3aa: CASSPNPDRVSYGYTF
CDR3nt: TGTGCCAGCAGCCCGAACCCGGACAGGGTGAGCTATGGCTACACCTTC

v_gene: TRBV19
d_gene: TRBD2
abundance: few
j_gene: TRBJ2-3
CDR3aa: CASSIGTSDTDTQYF
CDR3nt: TGTGCCAGTAGTATAGGGACTAGCGACACAGATACGCAGTATTTT

v_gene: TRBV29-1
d_gene: TRBD1
abundance: few
j_gene: TRBJ1-2
CDR3aa: CSVAGTGGWDYGYTF
CDR3nt: TGCAGCGTGGCCGGGACAGGGGGCTGGGACTATGGCTACACCTTC

v_gene: TRBV20-1
d_gene: NA
abundance: few
j_gene: TRBJ1-1
CDR3aa: CSASGGGEAFF
CDR3nt: TGCAGTGCTAGCGGTGGGGGGGAAGCTTTCTTT

v_gene: TRBV7-9
d_gene: TRBD2
abundance: NA
j_gene: TRBJ2-7
CDR3aa: CASSLETSERREQYF
CDR3nt: TGTGCCAGCAGCCTAGAGACTAGCGAAAGGCGCGAGCAGTACTTC

v_gene: TRBV5-4
d_gene: TRBD2
abundance: once
j_gene: TRBJ2-1
CDR3aa: CASSTSSGGIRVEQFF
CDR3nt: TGTGCCAGCAGCACCTCTAGCGGGGGTATCAGAGTCGAGCAGTTCTTC

v_gene: TRBV3-1/TRBV3-2
d_gene: NA
abundance: NA
j_gene: TRBJ1-6
CDR3aa: CASSLTSLTGGYNSPLHF
CDR3nt: TGTGCCAGCAGCCTAACCTCCCTGACAGGCGGGTATAATTCACCCCTCCACTTT

v_gene: TRBV3-1/TRBV3-2
d_gene: TRBD1
abundance: NA
j_gene: TRBJ1-2
CDR3aa: CASSPRTGVGYGYTF
CDR3nt: TGTGCCAGCAGCCCGAGGACAGGGGTAGGCTATGGCTACACCTTC

v_gene: TRBV6-2/TRBV6-3
d_gene: TRBD1
abundance: NA
j_gene: TRBJ1-1
CDR3aa: CASSPPGQHKNTEAFF
CDR3nt: TGTGCCAGCAGCCCCCCGGGACAGCATAAGAACACTGAAGCTTTCTTT

v_gene: TRBV19
d_gene: TRBD1
abundance: NA
j_gene: TRBJ2-7
CDR3aa: CASSDRESYEQYF
CDR3nt: TGTGCCAGTAGCGACAGGGAAAGCTACGAGCAGTACTTC

v_gene: TRBV6-6
d_gene: TRBD1
abundance: NA
j_gene: TRBJ2-7
CDR3aa: CASSYPRQGASYEQYF
CDR3nt: TGTGCCAGCAGTTACCCCAGACAGGGGGCCTCCTACGAGCAGTACTTC

v_gene: TRBV19
d_gene: TRBD1
abundance: NA
j_gene: TRBJ2-1
CDR3aa: CASSIRTGVPYNEQFF
CDR3nt: TGTGCCAGTAGTATTCGGACAGGGGTTCCGTACAATGAGCAGTTCTTC

v_gene: TRBV30
d_gene: TRBD1
abundance: NA
j_gene: TRBJ1-1
CDR3aa: CAWSSGQGILGEAFF
CDR3nt: TGTGCCTGGAGTTCTGGACAGGGGATTTTGGGTGAAGCTTTCTTT